This T cell receptor beta chain was recorded in a study of human T cells and chemical hapten exposure. In the study overall: Predominantly women, the patients had alopecia areata, totalis or universalis.

Notes on the study in general: Positive correlation was observed between PT1 expanded TCR counts and patch test score.

Time point noted: patch test 1, 2 weeks after DPC sensitization. The treatment here: therapeutic diphenylcyclopropenone sensitization with weekly scalp DPC. TCRdb redid the calling of the RACE reads with MiXCR, one entry per CDR3 protein. The data contain about 120,000 distinct CDR3 sequences, roughly an eighth of them singletons. CDR3 length equals 12 residues. Per germline, CDR1 DFQATT and CDR2 SNEGSKA (reference sequence). V gave up 1 base and J gave up 7 bases, with 8 bases separating them. Points on this clonotype: Its antigen is not identified.

The TCR was taken from a man between 18 and 29 years old with alopecia areata. Some clones in this sample may be carry-over from other donors' samples. The chain combines TRBV20-1 with TRBJ1-5; D gene unclear. The sample was whole blood, taken in connection with sensitization to the hapten diphenylcyclopropenone (DPC). The DNA for the CDR3 is TGCAGTGCTAGAGGAGGGTTGCAGCCCCAGCATTTT. Protein sequence: CSARGGLQPQHF.